This entry lists 20 T cell receptor beta chains sequenced from one sample in a study of blood T cell repertoires in COVID-19. Data came from immunoSEQ multiplex PCR; TCRdb stores just in-frame clones and leaves some out. The sample lists under 450,000 clones, 75% to 90% seen once, with 7.1% in the top ten. The sequencing input was peripheral blood. The receptors shown here come from a woman aged 60-75 years with COVID-19, enrolled during active disease.

The rearrangement uses TRBV19 and TRBJ1-3; D is undetermined. The V and J ends lost 2 bases and 5 bases respectively, with 10 bases between them. The CDR3 is 14 amino acids. The germline V gene has CDR1 LNHDA and CDR2 SQIVND (reference sequence). The CDR3 sequence is CASSILATRNTIYF. CDR3 sequence (DNA): TGTGCCAGTAGTATACTAGCGACGAGAAACACCATATATTTT.

The chain recombines TRBV5-1 with TRBJ2-5; 9 bases are shared with TRBD2. V gave up 2 bases and J gave up 2 bases; unmatched junction bases: 7. CDR1 and CDR2 from the germline V gene are SGHRS and YFSETQ. This CDR3 comprises 16 residues. The CDR3 is CASSLSGGTTQETQYF. The CDR3 nucleotides read TGCGCCAGCAGCTTAAGCGGGGGGACTACACAAGAGACCCAGTACTTC.

The V gene is TRBV5-1, the J gene TRBJ2-5; D perhaps matches TRBD2 (7 bases). The length of the CDR3 is 15 residues. Germline assignment: CDR1 SGHRS and CDR2 YFSETQ. V gave up 3 bases and J gave up 5 bases, with 17 bases separating them. Here the CDR3 reads CASSSQGGEGETQYF. Written as DNA, the CDR3 is TGCGCCAGCAGCTCCCAAGGGGGGGAAGGGGAGACCCAGTACTTC.

The J gene is TRBJ1-1, the V gene TRBV6-5, with D maybe TRBD1 (5 bases). Germline V CDR1 and CDR2: MNHEY, SVGAGI. The V end lost 4 bases, the J end lost 1 base, and 13 bases lay between the germline ends. The CDR3 totals 15 residues. The CDR3 DNA reads TGTGCCAGCAGTTCCTTACAGGTATCGAACACTGAAGCTTTCTTT. Its translation: CASSSLQVSNTEAFF.

This clone appeared once. The chain couples TRBV6-5 to TRBJ1-2; 8 bases line up with TRBD1. CDR3 length: 14 amino acids. Losses at the gene ends were 4 bases for V and 4 bases for J; bases not matched to a gene: 5. CDR1 MNHEY and CDR2 SVGAGI come from the germline V gene. The CDR3 nucleotides are TGTGCCAGCAGTTTACAGGGGGGTAGCTATGGCTACACCTTC. This encodes CASSLQGGSYGYTF.

The V gene is TRBV5-6, the J gene TRBJ1-4; the D gene is possibly TRBD1 (6 bases). The CDR3 contains 15 residues. The germline CDR1 and CDR2 sequences are SGHDT and YYEEEE. V was pared by 1 base and J by 8 bases, with 15 bases between. CDR3 nucleotides: TGTGCCAGCAGCTTGCGGGGGGCAATTGGAGAAAAACTGTTTTTT. Its protein is CASSLRGAIGEKLFF.

This chain connects TRBV19 to TRBJ2-7, with TRBD2 identical over 8 bases. CDR1 is LNHDA and CDR2 is SQIVND in the germline V gene (reference sequence). V shed 3 bases and J 0 bases; nucleotides not matched to a gene: 4. The CDR3 length is 15 residues. CDR3 sequence (DNA): TGTGCCAGTAGTATTCGGGGGGGGACCTCCTACGAGCAGTACTTC. The encoded protein is CASSIRGGTSYEQYF.

The chain uses TRBV6-5 and TRBJ1-1; 10 positions match TRBD1. CDR3 size: 14 residues. Trimming cost V 7 bases and J 5 bases; bases outside gene matches: 7. Germline-derived CDR1 and CDR2 are MNHEY and SVGAGI. The DNA of the CDR3 is TGTGCCAGCATGGGGGGACAGGGGATGACTGAAGCTTTCTTT. It is translated as CASMGGQGMTEAFF.

The rearrangement uses TRBV7-8 and TRBJ1-5; D is possibly TRBD1 (5 bases). CDR1 is SGHVS and CDR2 is FQNEAQ in the germline V gene. Between the trimmed V and J ends, which lost 5 bases and 0 bases, there was a span of 20 bases. The CDR3 loop spans 18 amino acids. The CDR3 protein is CASSREGRGGYSNQPQHF. CDR3 coding DNA: TGTGCCAGCAGCCGAGAGGGGCGGGGAGGCTATAGCAATCAGCCCCAGCATTTT.

This clone turned up a few times. The chain carries TRBV19 and TRBJ1-5, with TRBD1 as a possible D gene (5 bases). Germline V CDR1 and CDR2: LNHDA, SQIVND (reference sequence). This CDR3 spans 14 amino acids. V was cut by 7 bases and J by 5 bases, with 15 bases left in between. The CDR3 loop reads CASTSRDWDQPQHF. For the CDR3, the DNA is TGTGCCAGTACATCCAGGGATTGGGATCAGCCCCAGCATTTT. Supplemented by reference TRBV19 and TRBJ1-5, the full variable domain reads DGGITQSPKYLFRKEGQNVTLSCEQNLNHDAMYWYRQDPGQGLRLIYYSQIVNDFQKGDIAEGYSVSREKKESFPLTVTSAQKNPTAFYLCASTSRDWDQPQHFGDGTRLSIL.

The rearrangement links TRBV13 to TRBJ2-3; 10 bases are shared with TRBD2. The V gene's germline CDR1 is PRHDT and CDR2 FYEKMQ (reference sequence). This CDR3 comprises 16 residues. Trimming cost V 3 bases and J 2 bases; bases outside gene matches: 5. In DNA, the CDR3 is TGTGCCAGCAGCTTTCCTAGCGGGGGAAACACAGATACGCAGTATTTT. This encodes CASSFPSGGNTDTQYF.

The V and J genes are TRBV10-2 and TRBJ2-4; 8 nucleotides match TRBD1. The V segment lost 2 bases and the J segment 2 bases; nucleotides outside the gene matches: 2. The germline CDR1 and CDR2 sequences are WSHSY and SAAADI. CDR3 size: 15 residues. The CDR3 DNA sequence: TGCGCCAGCAGTGAGCAGGGGGCGTCCAAAAACATTCAGTACTTC. Translation gives CASSEQGASKNIQYF.

The chain joins TRBV3-1 (or the pseudogene TRBV3-2) to TRBJ2-5, with a weak D call TRBD1 (5 bases). The length of the CDR3 is 15 residues. Trimming stripped 4 bases from V and 4 bases from J, with 16 bases between. Germline assignment: CDR1 LGHDT and CDR2 YNNKEL (reference sequence). The CDR3 nucleotides read TGTGCCAGCAGCCCCCTTGGACATTTCGGAGAGACCCAGTACTTC. Translation gives CASSPLGHFGETQYF.

CDR3 sequence (DNA): TGTGCCAGCAGCCGCCGGGCTACAGGGGCCCGAGTAAACACTGAAGCTTTCTTT. Protein: CASSRRATGARVNTEAFF. The chain carries TRBV3-1 (or the pseudogene TRBV3-2) and TRBJ1-1; 7 bases map to TRBD1. CDR3 size: 18 residues. Germline V gene sequence: CDR1 LGHDT, CDR2 YNNKEL (reference sequence). J lost 2 bases, V lost 4 bases, and 16 bases had no gene match.

This chain joins TRBV7-3 and TRBJ2-6; D is ambiguous. From germline, CDR1 is SGHTA and CDR2 FQGTGA. The CDR3 is made up of 18 amino acids. Trimming left V 5 bases short and J 4 bases short, with 21 bases between. Here the CDR3 reads CASSATPREFAGANVLTF. CDR3 sequence (DNA): TGTGCCAGCAGCGCCACCCCTCGAGAATTCGCCGGGGCCAACGTCCTGACTTTC.

The J gene is TRBJ2-1, the V gene TRBV4-2, with 7 bases aligning to TRBD1. Germline lookup yields CDR1 LGHNA and CDR2 YNFKEQ. With V trimmed by 0 bases and J by 2 bases, 10 bases remained unmatched. The CDR3 spans 18 residues. The CDR3 reads CASSQERPDRAPYNEQFF. Written as DNA, the CDR3 is TGTGCCAGCAGCCAAGAGCGCCCTGACAGGGCGCCCTACAATGAGCAGTTCTTC.

V and J are TRBV2 and TRBJ1-5; D gene ambiguous. The V gene lost 0 bases and the J gene lost 0 bases, with 12 bases spanning the gap. From germline, CDR1 is SNHLY and CDR2 FYNNEI. The CDR3 totals 17 residues. The CDR3 DNA reads TGTGCCAGCAGTGAAGCGGCGGGGAGACATAGCAATCAGCCCCAGCATTTT. Translation: CASSEAAGRHSNQPQHF.

V and J are TRBV27 and TRBJ2-5; TRBD1 aligns across 9 bases. The germline V gene encodes CDR1 MNHEY and CDR2 SMNVEV (reference sequence). The CDR3 is 15 residues long. Trimming at V came to 3 bases and at J to 10 bases, leaving 12 bases not matched to a gene. CDR3 in DNA: TGTGCCAGCAGTTTCTACAGGGGGCCGGGCATGGACCAGTACTTC. Amino acids: CASSFYRGPGMDQYF.

This sequence joins TRBV3-1 (or the pseudogene TRBV3-2) and TRBJ1-6; 7 nucleotides line up with TRBD1. This CDR3 contains 16 residues. Trimming cost V 4 bases and J 5 bases; bases outside gene matches: 8. Per the germline V gene, CDR1 is LGHDT and CDR2 is YNNKEL (reference sequence). The CDR3 region is CASSLHPGTDNSPLHF. CDR3 coding DNA: TGTGCCAGCAGCCTCCACCCCGGGACAGATAATTCACCCCTCCACTTT.

The J gene is TRBJ1-1, the V gene TRBV12-5; D uncertain. The CDR3 is 17 amino acids. The V and J ends lost 5 bases and 0 bases respectively, with 19 bases between them. Germline CDR1 LGHNT, CDR2 FRNRAP. The CDR3 here is CASGRTDLGRLNTEAFF. CDR3 bases: TGTGCTAGTGGTCGGACTGATCTTGGACGGTTGAACACTGAAGCTTTCTTT.